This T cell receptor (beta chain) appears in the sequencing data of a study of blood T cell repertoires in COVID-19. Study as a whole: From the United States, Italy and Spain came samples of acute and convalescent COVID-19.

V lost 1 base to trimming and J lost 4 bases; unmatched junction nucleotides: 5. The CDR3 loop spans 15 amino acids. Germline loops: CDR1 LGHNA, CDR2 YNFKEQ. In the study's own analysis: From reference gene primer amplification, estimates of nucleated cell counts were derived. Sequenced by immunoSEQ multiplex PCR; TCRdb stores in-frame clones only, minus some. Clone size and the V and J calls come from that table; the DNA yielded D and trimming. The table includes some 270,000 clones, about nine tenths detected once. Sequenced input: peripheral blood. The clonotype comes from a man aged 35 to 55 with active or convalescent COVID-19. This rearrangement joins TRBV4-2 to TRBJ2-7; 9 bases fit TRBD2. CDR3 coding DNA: TGTGCCAGCAGCCAAGGACTAGCGGAAACGTACGAGCAGTACTTC. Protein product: CASSQGLAETYEQYF.